This T cell receptor beta chain was recorded in a study of T-cell reconstitution after alpha-beta-depleted transplantation in children. Study-level points and caveats: The authors attributed T-cell counts and diversity one year after transplant mostly to newly produced T cells. After transplant, high TCRbeta diversity at day 60 in some patients arose from surviving recipient T cells and thymic progenitors. Alpha-beta T cells present about two months after transplant were reported to originate from several hundred expanded graft clones.

Germline V gene sequence: CDR1 SGHTA, CDR2 FQGNSA. This CDR3 region has 16 residues. V lost 5 bases, J lost 2 bases, and 9 bases stayed unmatched. Remarks on this clonotype: The antigen remains undetermined.

The TCRbeta library was prepared with unique molecular identifiers. TCRdb independently ran MiXCR on the PCR reads; one entry per CDR3 protein. The sample lists 580,000 or so distinct CDR3 sequences, 20% to 25% occurring once. The source of this sequence is a boy under three years old who had a stem cell transplant for acute myeloid leukemia, so the T cells may come from the graft donor. Material: PBMCs, mostly from graft donor cells, obtained 360 days after TCRalphabeta/CD19-depleted stem cell transplant. This chain links TRBV7-2 with TRBJ1-3; 7 positions match TRBD1. The CDR3 loop reads CASSPGTVITGNTIYF. In DNA, the CDR3 is TGTGCCAGCAGCCCCGGGACAGTCATCACTGGAAACACCATATATTTT.